These 6 T cell receptor beta chains were all obtained from the same sample, sequenced in a study of T-cell reconstitution after alpha-beta-depleted transplantation in children. Unique molecular identifiers were incorporated into the prepared TCRbeta library. One entry per CDR3 protein results from TCRdb running MiXCR on the PCR reads. The sample lists around 420,000 distinct CDR3 sequences, 16% occurring once. The material sequenced was PBMCs, mostly from graft donor cells, taken 360 days after TCRalphabeta/CD19-depleted stem cell transplant. These receptors came from a boy younger than two who had a stem cell transplant for Wiskott-Aldrich syndrome, so the T cells may come from the graft donor.

The chain links TRBV4-3 to TRBJ2-7; D possibly corresponds to TRBD1 (6 bases). CDR1 and CDR2 from the germline V gene are LGHNA and YSLEER. The CDR3 loop spans 15 amino acids. Trimming shortened V by 1 base and J by 6 bases, and 16 bases separated the two germline ends. CDR3 residues: CASSQVMGARAEQYF. CDR3 nucleotides: TGCGCCAGCAGCCAAGTAATGGGGGCAAGAGCCGAGCAGTACTTC.

In its sample, this clonotype was seen many times. The chain is built from TRBV12-3 or TRBV12-4 and TRBJ2-5; 8 bases match TRBD1. V shed 2 bases and J 4 bases; nucleotides not matched to a gene: 6. The CDR3 length is 15 residues. The CDR3 spells CASSLRQGARETQYF. CDR3 sequence (DNA): TGTGCCAGCAGTTTAAGGCAGGGGGCCAGAGAGACCCAGTACTTC.

This chain uses TRBV5-1 with TRBJ2-3; a weak D match, TRBD1 (5 bases). CDR1 is SGHRS and CDR2 is YFSETQ in the germline V gene. The V end lost 4 bases, the J end lost 6 bases, and 21 bases lay between the germline ends. CDR3 length: 16 residues. CDR3 region: CASSPQRCQGRDTQYF. The CDR3 DNA sequence: TGCGCCAGCAGCCCCCAAAGGTGTCAGGGCCGCGATACGCAGTATTTT. Full variable domain (missing parts from reference TRBV5-1 and TRBJ2-3): KAGVTQTPRYLIKTRGQQVTLSCSPISGHRSVSWYQQTPGQGLQFLFEYFSETQRNKGNFPGRFSGRQFSNSRSEMNVSTLELGDSALYLCASSPQRCQGRDTQYFGPGTRLTVL.

This clonotype was seen more than once but under ten times. The V call is TRBV27, the J call TRBJ1-1; 7 bases are shared with TRBD1. Germline assignment: CDR1 MNHEY and CDR2 SMNVEV (reference sequence). V lost 3 bases to trimming and J lost 4 bases; unmatched junction nucleotides: 5. The CDR3 runs to 14 residues. The CDR3 DNA reads as TGTGCCAGCAGTTTTCAGACAGGGAGCACTGAAGCTTTCTTT. Amino acid sequence: CASSFQTGSTEAFF.

In its sample, this clonotype was seen a few times. CDR3 in amino acids: CASSLGLAGGFYEQYF. CDR3 nucleotides: TGCGCCAGCAGCTTAGGACTAGCGGGGGGATTCTACGAGCAGTACTTC. This chain joins TRBV5-1 and TRBJ2-7; 14 bases fit TRBD2. The CDR3 is made up of 16 amino acids. After removal of 2 bases from V and 3 bases from J, the junction contained 4 bases not matched to a gene. The germline V gene encodes CDR1 SGHRS and CDR2 YFSETQ.

This sequence joins TRBV4-1 and TRBJ1-5; D gene uncertain. CDR3 size: 13 residues. In germline, CDR1 is MGHRA, CDR2 YSYEKL. Trimming pared 0 bases from V and 8 bases from J, leaving 8 bases between. The CDR3 loop is CASSQDGEEPQHF. In DNA form, the CDR3 reads TGCGCCAGCAGCCAAGATGGAGAGGAGCCCCAGCATTTT.